This T cell receptor (beta chain) is drawn from a study of technical replicates of blood from a handful of donors. With 6 bases clipped from V and 1 base from J, the junction kept 5 bases outside the gene matches. Germline V gives CDR1 MDHEN, CDR2 SYDVKM. This CDR3 is built from 16 residues. This clone was seen a single time. Here immunoSEQ multiplex PCR was the method, and the copy in TCRdb shows in-frame clones only, minus some. In the table there are 80,000 to 95,000 clones, approximately 95% of which are singletons. The sequence was collected from a human donor in good health. Specimen: T cells isolated from PBMCs. V usage is TRBV28 and J usage is TRBJ2-5; 13 bases align to TRBD2. The CDR3 nucleotides read TGTGCCAGCAGGGGACTAGCGGGATTAAGCCAAGAGACCCAGTACTTC. Residues: CASRGLAGLSQETQYF.